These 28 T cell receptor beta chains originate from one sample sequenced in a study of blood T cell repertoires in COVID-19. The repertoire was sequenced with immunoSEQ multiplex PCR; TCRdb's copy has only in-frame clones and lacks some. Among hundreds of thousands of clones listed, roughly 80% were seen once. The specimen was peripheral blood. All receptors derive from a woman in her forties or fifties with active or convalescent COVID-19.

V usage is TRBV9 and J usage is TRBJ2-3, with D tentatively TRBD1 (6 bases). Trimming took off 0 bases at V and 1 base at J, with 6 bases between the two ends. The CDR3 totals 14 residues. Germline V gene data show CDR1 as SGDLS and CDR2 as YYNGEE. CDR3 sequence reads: CASSVDRGTDTQYF. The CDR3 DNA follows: TGTGCCAGCAGCGTAGACAGGGGCACAGATACGCAGTATTTT.

The CDR3 nucleotides read TGTGCCAGCAGTCTACAGGGTTTCCAGCCCCAGCATTTT. Residues: CASSLQGFQPQHF. The chain couples TRBV28 to TRBJ1-5; possible D gene TRBD1, 6 bases. The CDR3 runs to 13 residues. Germline V lookup: CDR1 MDHEN, CDR2 SYDVKM. The V end was cut by 5 bases, the J end by 7 bases, with 12 bases between.

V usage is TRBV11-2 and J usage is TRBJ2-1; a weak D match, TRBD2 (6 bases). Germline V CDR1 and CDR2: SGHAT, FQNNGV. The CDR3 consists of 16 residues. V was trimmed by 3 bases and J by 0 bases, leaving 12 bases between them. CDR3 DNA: TGTGCCAGCAGCTTGGGAGGACATCCCTCCTACAATGAGCAGTTCTTC. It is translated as CASSLGGHPSYNEQFF.

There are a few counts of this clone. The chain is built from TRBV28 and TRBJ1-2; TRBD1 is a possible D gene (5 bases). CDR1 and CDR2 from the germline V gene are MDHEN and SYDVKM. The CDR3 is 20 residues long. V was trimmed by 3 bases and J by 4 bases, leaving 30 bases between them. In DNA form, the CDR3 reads TGTGCCAGCAGTTTGATAGTAAGGGGTCAGGACGGACCCTTGATCTATGGCTACACCTTC. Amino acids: CASSLIVRGQDGPLIYGYTF.

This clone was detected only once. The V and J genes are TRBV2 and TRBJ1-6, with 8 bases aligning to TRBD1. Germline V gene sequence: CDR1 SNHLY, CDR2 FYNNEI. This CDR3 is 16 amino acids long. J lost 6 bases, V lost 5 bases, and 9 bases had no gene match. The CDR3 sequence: CASSQDRAGVNSPLHF. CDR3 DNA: TGTGCCAGCAGTCAGGACAGGGCAGGGGTTAATTCACCCCTCCACTTT.

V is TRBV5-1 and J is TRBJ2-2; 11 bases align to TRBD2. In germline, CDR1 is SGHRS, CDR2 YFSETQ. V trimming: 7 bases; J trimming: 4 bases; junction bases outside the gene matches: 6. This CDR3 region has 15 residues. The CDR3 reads CASAQLAGVTGELFF. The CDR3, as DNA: TGCGCCAGCGCCCAACTAGCGGGGGTCACCGGGGAGCTGTTTTTT. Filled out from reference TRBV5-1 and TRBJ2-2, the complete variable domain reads KAGVTQTPRYLIKTRGQQVTLSCSPISGHRSVSWYQQTPGQGLQFLFEYFSETQRNKGNFPGRFSGRQFSNSRSEMNVSTLELGDSALYLCASAQLAGVTGELFFGEGSRLTVL.

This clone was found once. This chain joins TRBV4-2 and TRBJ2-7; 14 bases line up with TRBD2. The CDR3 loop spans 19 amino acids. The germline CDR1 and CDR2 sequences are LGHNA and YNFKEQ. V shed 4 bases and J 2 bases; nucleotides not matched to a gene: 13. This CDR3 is CASSRTLGLAGGLTYEQYF. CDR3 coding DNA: TGTGCCAGCAGCCGCACCCTCGGACTAGCGGGAGGCCTTACCTACGAGCAGTACTTC.

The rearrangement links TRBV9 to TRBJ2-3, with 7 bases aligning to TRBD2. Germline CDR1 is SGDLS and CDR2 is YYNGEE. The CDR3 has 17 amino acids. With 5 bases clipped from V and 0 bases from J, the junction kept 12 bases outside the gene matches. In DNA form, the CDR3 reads TGTGCCAGCAGACACCCGCTAGCGGAGGGGAGCACAGATACGCAGTATTTT. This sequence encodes CASRHPLAEGSTDTQYF.

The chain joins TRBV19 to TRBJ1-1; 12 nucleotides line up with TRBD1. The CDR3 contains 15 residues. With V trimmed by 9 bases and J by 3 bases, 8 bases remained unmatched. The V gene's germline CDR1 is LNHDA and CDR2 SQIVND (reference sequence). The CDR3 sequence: CASRTGTGGDTEAFF. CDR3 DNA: TGTGCCAGCAGAACCGGGACAGGGGGCGACACTGAAGCTTTCTTT.

The CDR3 DNA reads TGTGCCAGCGGTGGTACTAGCGGGAGTGTCAATGAGCAGTTCTTC. It codes for CASGGTSGSVNEQFF. The rearrangement joins TRBV28 to TRBJ2-1; 11 bases line up with TRBD2. Trimming took 8 bases from V and 6 from J; bases not matched to a gene: 9. Germline lookup yields CDR1 MDHEN and CDR2 SYDVKM. The CDR3 covers 15 residues.

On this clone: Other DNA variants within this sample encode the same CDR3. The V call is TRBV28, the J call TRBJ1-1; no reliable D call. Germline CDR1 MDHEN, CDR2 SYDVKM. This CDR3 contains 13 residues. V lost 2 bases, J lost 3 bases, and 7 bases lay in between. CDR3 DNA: TGTGCCAGCAGTTTAACGGGAGACACTGAAGCTTTCTTT. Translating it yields CASSLTGDTEAFF. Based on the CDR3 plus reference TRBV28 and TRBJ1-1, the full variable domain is DVKVTQSSRYLVKRTGEKVFLECVQDMDHENMFWYRQDPGLGLRLIYFSYDVKMKEKGDIPEGYSVSREKKERFSLILESASTNQTSMYLCASSLTGDTEAFFGQGTRLTVV.

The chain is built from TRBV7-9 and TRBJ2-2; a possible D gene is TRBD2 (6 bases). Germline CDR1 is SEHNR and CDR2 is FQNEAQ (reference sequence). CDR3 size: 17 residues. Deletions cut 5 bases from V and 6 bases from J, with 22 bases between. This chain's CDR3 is CASSRKIRDGGAGELFF. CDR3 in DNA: TGTGCCAGCAGCCGCAAGATACGGGACGGCGGGGCCGGGGAGCTGTTTTTT.

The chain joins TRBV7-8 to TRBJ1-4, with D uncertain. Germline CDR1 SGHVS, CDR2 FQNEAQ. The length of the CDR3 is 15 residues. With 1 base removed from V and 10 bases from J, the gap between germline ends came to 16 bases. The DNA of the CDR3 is TGTGCCAGCAGCTTAGAGGTGGCGGTTGGGAGAAAACTGTTTTTT. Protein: CASSLEVAVGRKLFF.

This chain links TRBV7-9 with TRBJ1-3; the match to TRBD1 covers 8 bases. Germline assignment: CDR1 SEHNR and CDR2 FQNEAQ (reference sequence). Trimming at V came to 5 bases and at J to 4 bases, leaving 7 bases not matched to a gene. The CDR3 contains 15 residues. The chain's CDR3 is CASSPDREAGNTIYF. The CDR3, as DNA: TGTGCCAGCAGCCCGGACAGGGAGGCGGGAAACACCATATATTTT.

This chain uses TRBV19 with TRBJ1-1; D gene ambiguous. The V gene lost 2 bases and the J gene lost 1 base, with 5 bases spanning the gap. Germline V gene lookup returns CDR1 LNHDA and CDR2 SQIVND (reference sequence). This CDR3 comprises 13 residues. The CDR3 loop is CASSIWANTEAFF. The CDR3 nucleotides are TGTGCCAGTAGTATATGGGCGAACACTGAAGCTTTCTTT.

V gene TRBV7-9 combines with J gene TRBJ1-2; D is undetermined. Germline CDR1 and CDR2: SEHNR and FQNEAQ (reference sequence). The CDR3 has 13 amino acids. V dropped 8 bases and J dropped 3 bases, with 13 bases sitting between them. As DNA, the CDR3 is TGTGCCAGCGGAACCGGGGTTCACTATGGCTACACCTTC. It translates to CASGTGVHYGYTF.

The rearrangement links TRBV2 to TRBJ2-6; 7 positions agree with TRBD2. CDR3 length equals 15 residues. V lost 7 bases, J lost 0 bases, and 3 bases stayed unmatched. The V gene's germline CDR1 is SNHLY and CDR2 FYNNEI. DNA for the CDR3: TGTGCCAGCACCAGCGGGAACTCTGGGGCCAACGTCCTGACTTTC. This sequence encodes CASTSGNSGANVLTF.

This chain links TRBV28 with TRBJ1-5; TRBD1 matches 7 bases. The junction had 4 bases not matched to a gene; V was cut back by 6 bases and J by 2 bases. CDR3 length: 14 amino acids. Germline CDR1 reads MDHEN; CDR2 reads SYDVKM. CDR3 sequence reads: CASSTGQGNQPQHF. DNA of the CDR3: TGTGCCAGCAGCACCGGACAGGGCAATCAGCCCCAGCATTTT.

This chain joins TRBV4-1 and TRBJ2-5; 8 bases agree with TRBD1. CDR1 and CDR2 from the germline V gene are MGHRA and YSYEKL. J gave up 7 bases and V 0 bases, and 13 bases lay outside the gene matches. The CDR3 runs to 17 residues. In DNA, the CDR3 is TGCGCCAGCAGCCAAGATCGTCGGGACAGGTCAGGGTGGACCCAGTACTTC. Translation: CASSQDRRDRSGWTQYF.

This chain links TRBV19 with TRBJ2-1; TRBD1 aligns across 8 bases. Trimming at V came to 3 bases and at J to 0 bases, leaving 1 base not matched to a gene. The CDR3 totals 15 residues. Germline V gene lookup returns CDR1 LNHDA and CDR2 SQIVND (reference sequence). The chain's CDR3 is CASSIGTGSYNEQFF. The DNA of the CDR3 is TGTGCCAGTAGTATCGGGACAGGCTCCTACAATGAGCAGTTCTTC. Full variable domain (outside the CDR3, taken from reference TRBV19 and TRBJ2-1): DGGITQSPKYLFRKEGQNVTLSCEQNLNHDAMYWYRQDPGQGLRLIYYSQIVNDFQKGDIAEGYSVSREKKESFPLTVTSAQKNPTAFYLCASSIGTGSYNEQFFGPGTRLTVL.

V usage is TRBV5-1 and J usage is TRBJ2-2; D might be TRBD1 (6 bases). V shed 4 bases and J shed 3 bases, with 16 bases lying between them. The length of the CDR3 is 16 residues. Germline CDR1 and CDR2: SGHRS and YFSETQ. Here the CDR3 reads CASSPRGLRYTGELFF. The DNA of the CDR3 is TGCGCCAGCAGCCCCAGGGGATTGAGGTACACCGGGGAGCTGTTTTTT.

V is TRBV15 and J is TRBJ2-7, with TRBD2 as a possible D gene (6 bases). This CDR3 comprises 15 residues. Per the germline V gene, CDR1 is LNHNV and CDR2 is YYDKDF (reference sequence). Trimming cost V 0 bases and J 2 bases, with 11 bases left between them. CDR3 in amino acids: CATSRDLGGAYEQYF. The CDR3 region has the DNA TGTGCCACCAGCAGAGATCTCGGGGGAGCCTACGAGCAGTACTTC.

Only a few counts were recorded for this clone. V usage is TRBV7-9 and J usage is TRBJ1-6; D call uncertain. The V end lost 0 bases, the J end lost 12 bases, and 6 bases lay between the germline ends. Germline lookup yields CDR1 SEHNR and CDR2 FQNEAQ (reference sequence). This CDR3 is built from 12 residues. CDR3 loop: CASSLASEPLHF. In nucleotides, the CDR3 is TGTGCCAGCAGCTTAGCTTCAGAACCCCTCCACTTT.

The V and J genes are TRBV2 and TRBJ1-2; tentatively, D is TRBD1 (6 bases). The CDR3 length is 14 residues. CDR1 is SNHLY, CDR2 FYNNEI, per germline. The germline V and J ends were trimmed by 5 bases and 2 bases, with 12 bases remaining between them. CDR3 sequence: CASSNTGSNYGYTF. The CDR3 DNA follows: TGTGCCAGCAGTAATACAGGGAGCAACTATGGCTACACCTTC.

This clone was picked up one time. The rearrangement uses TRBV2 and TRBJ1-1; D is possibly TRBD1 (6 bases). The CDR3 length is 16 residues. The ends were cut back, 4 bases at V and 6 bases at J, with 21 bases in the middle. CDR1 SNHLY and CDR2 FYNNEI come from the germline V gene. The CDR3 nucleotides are TGTGCCAGCAGTGGCCCCCGAGGACAGTCACGCGCTGAAGCTTTCTTT. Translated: CASSGPRGQSRAEAFF.

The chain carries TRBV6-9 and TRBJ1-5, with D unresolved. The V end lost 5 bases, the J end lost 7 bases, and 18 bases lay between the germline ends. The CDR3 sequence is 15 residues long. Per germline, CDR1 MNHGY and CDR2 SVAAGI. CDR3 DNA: TGTGCCAGCAGTCCCGGATTGGAGGGCCAACAGCCCCAGCATTTT. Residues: CASSPGLEGQQPQHF.

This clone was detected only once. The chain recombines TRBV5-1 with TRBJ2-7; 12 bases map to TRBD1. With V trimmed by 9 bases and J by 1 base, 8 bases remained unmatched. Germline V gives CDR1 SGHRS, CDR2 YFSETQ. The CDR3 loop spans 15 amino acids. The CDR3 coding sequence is TGCGCCACCGGCGAGGGACAGGGGGCATCCTACGAGCAGTACTTC. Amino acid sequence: CATGEGQGASYEQYF.

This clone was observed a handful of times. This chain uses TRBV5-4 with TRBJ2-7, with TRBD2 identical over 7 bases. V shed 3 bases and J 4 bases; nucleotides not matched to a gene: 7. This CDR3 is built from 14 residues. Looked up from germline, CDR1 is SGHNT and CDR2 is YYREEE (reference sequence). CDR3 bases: TGTGCCAGCAGCTCCGGCGGGAGAGCGTACGAGCAGTACTTC. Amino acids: CASSSGGRAYEQYF.